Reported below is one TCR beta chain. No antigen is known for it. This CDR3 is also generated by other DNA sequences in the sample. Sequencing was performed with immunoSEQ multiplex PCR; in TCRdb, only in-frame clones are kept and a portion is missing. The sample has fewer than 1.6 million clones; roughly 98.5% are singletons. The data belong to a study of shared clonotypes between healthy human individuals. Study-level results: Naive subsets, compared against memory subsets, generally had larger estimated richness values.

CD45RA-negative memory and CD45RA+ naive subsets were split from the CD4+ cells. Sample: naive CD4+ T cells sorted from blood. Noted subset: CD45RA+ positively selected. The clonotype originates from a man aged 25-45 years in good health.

The CDR3 protein is CASRQGNYGYTF. CDR3 sequence (DNA): TGTGCCAGCAGACAGGGTAACTATGGCTACACCTTC. V gene TRBV6-5 combines with J gene TRBJ1-2; D is perhaps TRBD1 (6 bases). There are 12 residues in the CDR3. V shed 6 bases and J shed 1 base, with 6 bases lying between them. CDR1 is MNHEY and CDR2 is SVGAGI in the germline V gene.